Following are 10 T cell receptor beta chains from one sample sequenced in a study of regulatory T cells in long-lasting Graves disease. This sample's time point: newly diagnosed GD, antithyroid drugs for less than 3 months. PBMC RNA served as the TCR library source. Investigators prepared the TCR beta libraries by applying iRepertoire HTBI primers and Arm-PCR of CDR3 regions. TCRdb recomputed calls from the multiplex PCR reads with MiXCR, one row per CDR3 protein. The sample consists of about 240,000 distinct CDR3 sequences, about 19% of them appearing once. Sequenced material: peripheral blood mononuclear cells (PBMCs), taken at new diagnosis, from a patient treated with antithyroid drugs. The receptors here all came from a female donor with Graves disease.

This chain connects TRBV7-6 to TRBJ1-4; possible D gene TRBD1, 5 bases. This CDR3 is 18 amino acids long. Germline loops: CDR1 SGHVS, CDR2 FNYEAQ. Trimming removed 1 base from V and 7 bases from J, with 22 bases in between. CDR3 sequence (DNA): TGTGCCAGCAGCTTAGGAAGGCCGGGGCCCGAAGAAGTTGAAAAACTGTTTTTT. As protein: CASSLGRPGPEEVEKLFF.

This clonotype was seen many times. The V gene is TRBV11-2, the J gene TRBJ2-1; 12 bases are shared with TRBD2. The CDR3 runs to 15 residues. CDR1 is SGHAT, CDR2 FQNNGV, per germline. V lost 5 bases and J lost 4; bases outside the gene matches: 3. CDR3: CASSQGLAGYNEQFF. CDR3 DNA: TGTGCCAGCAGCCAGGGACTAGCGGGTTACAATGAGCAGTTCTTC.

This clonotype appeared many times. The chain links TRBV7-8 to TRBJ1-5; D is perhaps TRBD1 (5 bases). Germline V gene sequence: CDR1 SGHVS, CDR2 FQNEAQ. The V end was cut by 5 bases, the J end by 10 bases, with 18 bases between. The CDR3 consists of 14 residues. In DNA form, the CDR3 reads TGTGCCAGCAGCCCACGGGGCAGGGACTTACCCCAGCATTTT. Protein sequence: CASSPRGRDLPQHF.

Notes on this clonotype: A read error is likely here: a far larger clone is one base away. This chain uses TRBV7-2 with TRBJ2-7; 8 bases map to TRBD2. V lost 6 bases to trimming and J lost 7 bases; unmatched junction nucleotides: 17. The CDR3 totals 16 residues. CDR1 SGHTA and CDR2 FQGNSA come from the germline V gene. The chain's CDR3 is CASRVGGTRGVNEQYF. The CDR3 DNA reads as TGTGCCAGCAGGGTTGGAGGGACTAGGGGTGTGAATGAGCAGTACTTC. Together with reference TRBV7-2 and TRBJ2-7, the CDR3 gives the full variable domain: GAGVSQSPSNKVTEKGKDVELRCDPISGHTALYWYRQSLGQGLEFLIYFQGNSAPDKSGLPSDRFSAERTGGSVSTLTIQRTQQEDSAVYLCASRVGGTRGVNEQYFGPGTRLTVT.

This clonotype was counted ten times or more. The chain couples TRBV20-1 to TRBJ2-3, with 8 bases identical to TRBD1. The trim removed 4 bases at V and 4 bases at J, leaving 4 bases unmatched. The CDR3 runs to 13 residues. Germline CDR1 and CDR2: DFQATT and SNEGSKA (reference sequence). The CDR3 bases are TGCAGTGCTATCAGGGGGCTGGCAGATACGCAGTATTTT. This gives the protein CSAIRGLADTQYF.

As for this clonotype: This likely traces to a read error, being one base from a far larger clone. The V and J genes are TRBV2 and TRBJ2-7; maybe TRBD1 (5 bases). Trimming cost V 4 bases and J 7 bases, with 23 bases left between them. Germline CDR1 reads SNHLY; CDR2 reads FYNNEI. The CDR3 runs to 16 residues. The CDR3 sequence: CASSGRWAGPWDEQYF. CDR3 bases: TGTGCCAGCAGTGGCCGCTGGGCAGGGCCATGGGATGAGCAGTACTTC.

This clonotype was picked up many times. This chain's CDR3 is CASSEARGATGELFF. Written as DNA, the CDR3 is TGTGCCAGCAGTGAAGCCCGGGGGGCCACCGGGGAGCTGTTTTTT. This chain uses TRBV6-1 with TRBJ2-2, with D maybe TRBD2 (7 bases). From germline, CDR1 is MNHNS and CDR2 SASEGT. The CDR3 contains 15 residues. V lost 0 bases and J 4 bases, leaving 9 bases between the germline ends.

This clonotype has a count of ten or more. This chain's CDR3 is CASSPSTEGWGTKNIQYF. As DNA, the CDR3 is TGTGCCAGCAGCCCATCAACCGAGGGATGGGGTACCAAAAACATTCAGTACTTC. The rearrangement uses TRBV7-2 and TRBJ2-4; perhaps TRBD2 as D (5 bases). The CDR3 is made up of 18 amino acids. V was pared by 5 bases and J by 2 bases, with 22 bases between. CDR1 is SGHTA, CDR2 FQGNSA, per germline.

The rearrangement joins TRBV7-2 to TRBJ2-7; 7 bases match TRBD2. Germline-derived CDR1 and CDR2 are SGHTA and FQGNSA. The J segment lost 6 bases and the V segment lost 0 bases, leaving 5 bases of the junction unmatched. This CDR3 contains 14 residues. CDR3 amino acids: CASSLAGGPGEQYF. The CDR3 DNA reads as TGTGCCAGCAGCTTAGCGGGAGGGCCTGGCGAGCAGTACTTC. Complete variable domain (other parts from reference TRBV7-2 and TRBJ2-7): GAGVSQSPSNKVTEKGKDVELRCDPISGHTALYWYRQSLGQGLEFLIYFQGNSAPDKSGLPSDRFSAERTGGSVSTLTIQRTQQEDSAVYLCASSLAGGPGEQYFGPGTRLTVT.

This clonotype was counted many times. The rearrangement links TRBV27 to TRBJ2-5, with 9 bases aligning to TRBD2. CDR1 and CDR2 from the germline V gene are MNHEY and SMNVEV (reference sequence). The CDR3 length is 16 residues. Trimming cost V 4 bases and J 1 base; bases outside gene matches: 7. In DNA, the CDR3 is TGTGCCAGCAGTTGGACTAGCGATCACCCCCAAGAGACCCAGTACTTC. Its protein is CASSWTSDHPQETQYF.